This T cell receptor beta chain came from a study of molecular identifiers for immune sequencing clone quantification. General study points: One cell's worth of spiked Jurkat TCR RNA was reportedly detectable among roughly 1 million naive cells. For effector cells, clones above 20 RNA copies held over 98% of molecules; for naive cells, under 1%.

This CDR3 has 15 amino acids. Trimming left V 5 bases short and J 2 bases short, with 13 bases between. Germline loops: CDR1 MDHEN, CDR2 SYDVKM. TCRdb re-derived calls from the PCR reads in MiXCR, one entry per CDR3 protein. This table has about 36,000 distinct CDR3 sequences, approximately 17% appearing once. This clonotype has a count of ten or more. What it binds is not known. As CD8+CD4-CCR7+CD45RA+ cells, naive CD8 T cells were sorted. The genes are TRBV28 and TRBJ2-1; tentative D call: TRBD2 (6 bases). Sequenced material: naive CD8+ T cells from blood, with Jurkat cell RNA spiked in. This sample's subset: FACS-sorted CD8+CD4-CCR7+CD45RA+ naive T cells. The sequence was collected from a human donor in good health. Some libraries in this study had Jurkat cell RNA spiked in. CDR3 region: CASSTKRATYNEQFF. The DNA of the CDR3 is TGTGCCAGCAGTACAAAGCGGGCCACCTACAATGAGCAGTTCTTC.